The subject of this entry is one T cell receptor beta chain. Its cognate antigen is unknown. This entry comes from a study of cytomegalovirus exposure and HLA in healthy donors. In the PCR, 60 Vbeta and 13 Jbeta primers were used. Some clones are missing from TCRdb's copy, which holds only in-frame ones; the method was immunoSEQ multiplex PCR. The sample gives roughly 150,000 clones, about 74% of which show up once; 3% to 4% is in the top ten. Trimming at V came to 5 bases and at J to 4 bases, leaving 9 bases not matched to a gene. This CDR3 has 17 amino acids. The germline gives CDR1 SEHNR, CDR2 FQNEAQ (reference sequence). Study observations and caveats: Later analysis identified around 15,000 TCR beta sequences associated with HLA alleles, using a false discovery rate threshold of 0.05.

The chain has TRBV7-9 and TRBJ2-3; TRBD2 agrees at 13 bases. What was sequenced was PBMCs. This receptor was taken from a male donor in good health and CMV-seronegative. The CDR3 protein is CASSRDLTSGRPDTQYF. CDR3 DNA: TGTGCCAGCAGCCGCGATTTGACTAGCGGGAGGCCAGATACGCAGTATTTT.